Below are 20 T cell receptor beta chains sequenced from a single sample in a study of OX40 agonist ivuxolimab in advanced cancers. Data came from immunoSEQ multiplex PCR; TCRdb stores just in-frame clones and leaves some out. The sample lists about 34,000 clones; 80% to 85% were seen once. The source was CD4+ or CD8+ T cells sorted from blood, collected in a trial of the OX40 agonist ivuxolimab. Source of these receptors: an adult with an advanced solid tumor such as melanoma, head and neck, liver or kidney cancer.

This clone was found once. The CDR3 is CASSRDPRVSEAFF. CDR3 bases: TGTGCCAGCAGCCGGGACCCACGCGTGTCTGAAGCTTTCTTT. The chain combines TRBV6-5 with TRBJ1-1; D may be TRBD1 (5 bases). Germline CDR1 MNHEY, CDR2 SVGAGI. The CDR3 is 14 residues long. The V and J ends lost 6 bases and 6 bases respectively, with 17 bases between them.

The V call is TRBV5-1, the J call TRBJ2-7; 12 bases map to TRBD1. Trimming removed 0 bases from V and 5 bases from J; junction bases left unmatched: 3. This CDR3 comprises 15 residues. The germline V gene encodes CDR1 SGHRS and CDR2 YFSETQ. CDR3 region: CASSLGGTGGHEQYF. The CDR3 nucleotides are TGCGCCAGCAGCTTGGGTGGGACAGGGGGCCACGAGCAGTACTTC. Full variable domain (remainder filled in from reference TRBV5-1 and TRBJ2-7): KAGVTQTPRYLIKTRGQQVTLSCSPISGHRSVSWYQQTPGQGLQFLFEYFSETQRNKGNFPGRFSGRQFSNSRSEMNVSTLELGDSALYLCASSLGGTGGHEQYFGPGTRLTVT.

V and J are TRBV6-1 and TRBJ2-1; 7 bases line up with TRBD1. Germline V gene data show CDR1 as MNHNS and CDR2 as SASEGT. The CDR3 has 13 residues. The ends lost 4 bases at V and 9 bases at J; junction bases unmatched: 6. The CDR3 coding sequence is TGTGCCAGCAGTGTGGACCACAGGGGTGAGCAGTTCTTC. This sequence encodes CASSVDHRGEQFF.

This clone was counted only a few times. The chain combines TRBV7-9 with TRBJ1-1, with D possibly matching TRBD1 (6 bases). This CDR3 is built from 17 residues. CDR1 is SEHNR, CDR2 FQNEAQ, per germline (reference sequence). Deletions cut 1 base from V and 1 base from J, with 16 bases between. The CDR3 nucleotides read TGTGCCAGCAGCTTAGTGGCTGGGGGCAGGGGGAACACTGAAGCTTTCTTT. Translation gives CASSLVAGGRGNTEAFF.

This clone was seen only once. The rearrangement joins TRBV19 to TRBJ2-1; D might be TRBD1 (6 bases). The germline V gene has CDR1 LNHDA and CDR2 SQIVND (reference sequence). V shed 6 bases and J shed 9 bases, with 18 bases lying between them. The CDR3 consists of 14 residues. The CDR3 is CASRAQGVKSEQFF. In DNA form, the CDR3 reads TGTGCCAGTAGAGCACAGGGAGTTAAGAGTGAGCAGTTCTTC.

The chain couples TRBV4-3 to TRBJ2-1; D ambiguous. The CDR3 sequence is 16 residues long. The germline V and J ends were trimmed by 1 base and 2 bases, with 12 bases remaining between them. Germline values: CDR1 LGHNA, CDR2 YSLEER. CDR3 protein: CASSQATRGAYNEQFF. In DNA form, the CDR3 reads TGCGCCAGCAGCCAAGCGACTCGCGGAGCCTACAATGAGCAGTTCTTC.

This chain links TRBV12-5 with TRBJ1-5; D ambiguous. The CDR3 runs to 13 residues. In germline, CDR1 is LGHNT, CDR2 FRNRAP. Between the trimmed V and J ends, which lost 7 bases and 3 bases, there was a span of 10 bases. CDR3: CASVAQYNQPQHF. As DNA, the CDR3 is TGTGCTAGTGTTGCACAGTACAATCAGCCCCAGCATTTT.

The rearrangement joins TRBV27 to TRBJ2-6; D call uncertain. Trimming pared 6 bases from V and 0 bases from J, leaving 9 bases between. The CDR3 spans 15 residues. The germline gives CDR1 MNHEY, CDR2 SMNVEV (reference sequence). DNA of the CDR3: TGTGCCAGCAGAACTCACGCCTCTGGGGCCAACGTCCTGACTTTC. Translated, it gives CASRTHASGANVLTF.

The chain couples TRBV9 to TRBJ2-5, with 8 bases that match TRBD1. The CDR3 has 14 amino acids. The junction had 5 bases not matched to a gene; V was cut back by 3 bases and J by 4 bases. The germline V gene encodes CDR1 SGDLS and CDR2 YYNGEE. This CDR3 reads CASSASGQAETQYF. In DNA form, the CDR3 reads TGTGCCAGCAGCGCCTCGGGACAGGCAGAGACCCAGTACTTC. Variable domain in full (rest from reference TRBV9 and TRBJ2-5): DSGVTQTPKHLITATGQRVTLRCSPRSGDLSVYWYQQSLDQGLQFLIQYYNGEERAKGNILERFSAQQFPDLHSELNLSSLELGDSALYFCASSASGQAETQYFGPGTRLLVL.

V is TRBV19 and J is TRBJ2-3; 9 nucleotides line up with TRBD2. The J segment lost 5 bases and the V segment lost 6 bases, leaving 9 bases of the junction unmatched. This CDR3 contains 15 residues. Germline V gives CDR1 LNHDA, CDR2 SQIVND (reference sequence). CDR3 protein: CASSEAGGGRDTQYF. The CDR3 coding sequence is TGTGCCAGTAGCGAAGCGGGGGGCGGGAGAGATACGCAGTATTTT.

The chain employs TRBV10-3 and TRBJ1-1; D gene unclear. V lost 11 bases to trimming and J lost 1 base, with 14 bases between them. CDR3 length: 13 residues. CDR1 is ENHRY, CDR2 SYGVKD, per germline. The CDR3 here is CALNNGGNTEAFF. DNA for the CDR3: TGTGCCCTAAACAACGGAGGGAACACTGAAGCTTTCTTT.

The V and J genes are TRBV27 and TRBJ2-3, with D perhaps TRBD1 or TRBD2 (5 bases each). The CDR3 loop spans 17 amino acids. Trimming took 6 bases from V and 4 from J, leaving 23 bases between them. Germline values: CDR1 MNHEY, CDR2 SMNVEV (reference sequence). CDR3 protein: CASSSPGLVFGADTQYF. For the CDR3, the DNA is TGTGCCAGCAGCTCCCCGGGGCTAGTTTTTGGCGCAGATACGCAGTATTTT.

This chain joins TRBV5-1 and TRBJ1-3; the D is unclear. The CDR3 totals 15 residues. Between the trimmed V and J ends, which lost 0 bases and 3 bases, there was a span of 10 bases. Germline assignment: CDR1 SGHRS and CDR2 YFSETQ. The CDR3 here is CASSLVPGGGNTIYF. For the CDR3, the DNA is TGCGCCAGCAGCTTGGTGCCCGGCGGTGGAAACACCATATATTTT.

The chain employs TRBV11-3 and TRBJ2-7, with D perhaps given as TRBD1 or TRBD2 (5 bases each). The CDR3 totals 14 residues. V was cut by 1 base and J by 4 bases, with 11 bases left in between. Germline assignment: CDR1 SGHNT and CDR2 YENEEA. CDR3 region: CASSLGPGRYEQYF. As DNA, the CDR3 is TGTGCCAGCAGCTTAGGACCGGGACGTTACGAGCAGTACTTC.

The gene calls are TRBV5-1 and TRBJ1-2, with D possibly TRBD1 on 5 matching bases. V shed 5 bases and J shed 4 bases, with 12 bases lying between them. This CDR3 is 13 amino acids long. The germline gives CDR1 SGHRS, CDR2 YFSETQ. DNA of the CDR3: TGCGCCAGCAGTCATGACAGCCTCTATGGCTACACCTTC. Its protein product is CASSHDSLYGYTF.

The chain carries TRBV6-5 and TRBJ2-7, with 8 bases matching TRBD2. Trimming cost V 2 bases and J 1 base; bases outside gene matches: 4. CDR1 and CDR2 (germline): MNHEY, SVGAGI. CDR3 length: 15 amino acids. The CDR3, as DNA: TGTGCCAGCAGTTACGATTTAGCGGGATCCTACGAGCAGTACTTC. Its translation: CASSYDLAGSYEQYF.

The chain has TRBV14 and TRBJ2-7, with a possible D match to TRBD2 (6 bases). This CDR3 has 16 residues. From germline, CDR1 is SGHDN and CDR2 FVKESK. V lost 3 bases, J lost 4 bases, and 19 bases lay in between. CDR3 residues: CASSHLAWGEPYEQYF. The CDR3 DNA is TGTGCCAGCAGCCACCTGGCTTGGGGGGAGCCTTACGAGCAGTACTTC.

This chain joins TRBV5-1 and TRBJ2-1; TRBD2 matches at 8 bases. Germline CDR1 and CDR2: SGHRS and YFSETQ. This CDR3 is 16 amino acids long. V dropped 5 bases and J dropped 0; count of bases not matched to a gene: 7. CDR3: CASRRTGTSSYNEQFF. The CDR3 DNA sequence: TGCGCCAGCAGGCGGACCGGGACTAGCTCCTACAATGAGCAGTTCTTC.

The chain uses TRBV9 and TRBJ1-2; D is possibly TRBD1 (5 bases). The V gene's germline CDR1 is SGDLS and CDR2 YYNGEE. The length of the CDR3 is 13 residues. Trimming removed 4 bases from V and 6 bases from J, with 13 bases in between. This CDR3 is CASSYGGLDGYTF. CDR3 bases: TGTGCCAGCAGCTATGGGGGACTCGATGGCTACACCTTC.

The chain is built from TRBV4-3 and TRBJ1-6; 9 bases fit TRBD1. Trimming took 5 bases from V and 9 from J; bases not matched to a gene: 8. CDR3 length: 15 residues. Germline V gene data show CDR1 as LGHNA and CDR2 as YSLEER. CDR3 protein: CASSISGTGTSPLHF. The DNA for the CDR3 is TGCGCCAGCAGCATTTCCGGGACAGGGACTTCACCCCTCCACTTT.